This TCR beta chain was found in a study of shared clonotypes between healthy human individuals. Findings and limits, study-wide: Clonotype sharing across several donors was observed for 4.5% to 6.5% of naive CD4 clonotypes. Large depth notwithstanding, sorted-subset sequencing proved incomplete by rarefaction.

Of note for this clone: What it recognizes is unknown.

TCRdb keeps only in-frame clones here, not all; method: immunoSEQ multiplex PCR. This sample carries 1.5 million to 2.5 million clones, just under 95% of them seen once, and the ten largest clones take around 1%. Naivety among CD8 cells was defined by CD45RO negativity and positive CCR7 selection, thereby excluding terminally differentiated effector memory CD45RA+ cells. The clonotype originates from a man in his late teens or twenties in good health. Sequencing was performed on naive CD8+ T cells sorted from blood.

CDR3 DNA sequence: TGTGCCAGCGAGCGGGGGCTCCATAGCAATCAGCCCCAGCATTTT. It encodes CASERGLHSNQPQHF. The chain joins TRBV28 to TRBJ1-5; TRBD1 is a possible D gene (6 bases). CDR1 and CDR2 from the germline V gene are MDHEN and SYDVKM. The length of the CDR3 is 15 residues. V was cut by 8 bases and J by 0 bases, with 14 bases left in between.